This is a list of T cell receptor beta chains from one sample in a study of control samples from healthy donors and cancer patients. Profiled with immunoSEQ multiplex PCR; TCRdb holds only in-frame clones, not every one. The data contain approximately 160,000 clones, 80% to 95% of them seen just once; the ten biggest clones take up 0.55% to 0.7%. Sequencing was performed on blood. These receptors originate from a young woman in good health. CDR3s include the opening cysteine and the closing phenylalanine or tryptophan. A D gene is named only where the DNA matches it firmly. Expanded clones get a size class; other rows say once, few or many, or leave the size out.

CDR3aa	CDR3nt	abundance	d_gene	j_gene	v_gene
CASSEGQPYNEQFF	TGCGCCAGCAGTGAGGGACAGCCATACAATGAGCAGTTCTTC	.	.	TRBJ2-1	TRBV10-1
CASSPEPVGGGANVLTF	TGCGCCAGCAGCCCGGAACCCGTGGGGGGCGGGGCCAACGTCCTGACTTTC	.	.	TRBJ2-6	TRBV5-1
CASSLRGVF	TGTGCCAGCAGCTTGCGCGGGGTCTTC	.	.	TRBJ2-1	TRBV5-8
CASRRETGTGRDEQFF	TGTGCCAGTAGACGAGAGACCGGGACAGGGCGGGATGAGCAGTTCTTC	.	TRBD1	TRBJ2-1	TRBV19
CASSFQRGRPYEQYF	TGTGCCAGCAGCTTCCAAAGGGGGCGACCCTACGAGCAGTACTTC	.	TRBD1	TRBJ2-7	TRBV7-2
CASSLSASTDTQYF	TGTGCCAGCAGCTTGTCGGCTAGCACAGATACGCAGTATTTT	.	.	TRBJ2-3	TRBV5-6
CASSPGPGEQYF	TGTGCCAGCTCCCCAGGGCCAGGAGAGCAGTACTTC	.	.	TRBJ2-7	TRBV6-5
CASSLVALLGDEKLFF	TGTGCCAGCAGCTTAGTAGCGCTCTTGGGGGATGAAAAACTGTTTTTT	.	.	TRBJ1-4	TRBV7-2
CASTDRPETYNEQFF	TGTGCCAGCACAGATCGTCCGGAAACCTACAATGAGCAGTTCTTC	.	.	TRBJ2-1	TRBV6-5
CASSPQGVQNTEAFF	TGTGCCAGCAGCCCCCAAGGGGTCCAGAACACTGAAGCTTTCTTT	.	.	TRBJ1-1	TRBV4-2
CSVPPPGVSSNEQFF	TGCAGCGTCCCCCCTCCGGGAGTCTCCTCTAATGAGCAGTTCTTC	.	.	TRBJ2-1	TRBV29-1
CASSFLSYGYTF	TGTGCCAGCAGTTTTCTCAGCTATGGCTACACCTTC	once	.	TRBJ1-2	TRBV28
CASSDGTLGSGNTIYF	TGTGCCAGCAGCGACGGAACGCTTGGCTCTGGAAACACCATATATTTT	.	.	TRBJ1-3	TRBV9
CASRKDRAGEQFF	TGTGCCAGCAGAAAGGACAGGGCTGGTGAGCAGTTCTTC	.	TRBD1	TRBJ2-1	TRBV2
CASSAGSFGEQFF	TGCGCCAGCAGCGCTGGATCCTTCGGTGAGCAGTTCTTC	.	.	TRBJ2-1	TRBV5-1
CASSLPASGRAIFSYEQYF	TGTGCCAGCAGCCTACCGGCCAGCGGGAGGGCCATCTTCTCCTACGAGCAGTACTTC	.	TRBD2	TRBJ2-7	TRBV16
CASSFAGGETEAFF	TGCGCCAGCAGCTTCGCAGGGGGGGAGACTGAAGCTTTCTTT	.	TRBD1	TRBJ1-1	TRBV5-1
CASSQDRRQGTSSYNSPLHF	TGTGCCAGCAGCCAAGATAGGAGGCAGGGGACGAGCTCCTATAATTCACCCCTCCACTTT	.	.	TRBJ1-6	TRBV3-1/TRBV3-2
CASSTGTYNEKLFF	TGTGCCAGCAGTACAGGGACCTATAATGAAAAACTGTTTTTT	.	.	TRBJ1-4	TRBV6-6
CASSPGRGRSGNTIYF	TGTGCCAGCAGCCCCGGACGGGGTAGGTCAGGAAACACCATATATTTT	.	.	TRBJ1-3	TRBV11-2
CASSLRDTYYEQYF	TGTGCCAGTAGTTTACGGGACACCTACTACGAGCAGTACTTC	.	.	TRBJ2-7	TRBV19
CASSLADLGRSSYNEQFF	TGTGCCAGCAGTTTAGCTGATCTCGGAAGGAGCTCCTACAATGAGCAGTTCTTC	.	.	TRBJ2-1	TRBV28
CASSLDSSHLSYEQYF	TGCGCCAGCAGCTTGGATTCGTCACACTTGTCCTACGAGCAGTACTTC	.	.	TRBJ2-7	TRBV5-1
CASSLGDKNNSPLHF	TGTGCCAGCAGCCTCGGGGACAAAAATAATTCACCCCTCCACTTT	.	.	TRBJ1-6	TRBV3-1/TRBV3-2
CASSSEQENTEAFF	TGTGCCAGCAGCTCAGAACAGGAGAACACTGAAGCTTTCTTT	.	.	TRBJ1-1	TRBV5-4
CASSDSAGEYNEQFF	TGTGCCAGCAGTGACTCTGCGGGAGAGTACAATGAGCAGTTCTTC	.	TRBD2	TRBJ2-1	TRBV6-4
CATSRDHAGATSYGYTF	TGTGCCACCAGCAGAGATCATGCGGGGGCGACGAGCTATGGCTACACCTTC	.	.	TRBJ1-2	TRBV15
CASSPPAFSGNTIYF	TGTGCCAGCAGTCCACCGGCCTTCTCTGGAAACACCATATATTTT	.	.	TRBJ1-3	TRBV28
CAWSQQRGLAGDTQYF	TGTGCCTGGAGCCAACAAAGGGGACTAGCGGGAGATACGCAGTATTTT	.	TRBD2	TRBJ2-3	TRBV30
CASSSYGSGRRRELFF	TGTGCCAGCAGTTCCTATGGTAGCGGGAGAAGGCGGGAGCTGTTTTTT	.	TRBD2	TRBJ2-2	TRBV6-5
CASSVSPINYGYTF	TGTGCCAGCAGCGTATCCCCCATCAACTATGGCTACACCTTC	.	.	TRBJ1-2	TRBV9
CASSFWGNEQFF	TGTGCCAGCAGTTTCTGGGGAAACGAGCAGTTCTTC	.	.	TRBJ2-1	TRBV27